The 12 T cell receptor beta chains listed next were all sequenced from one sample in a study of OX40 agonist ivuxolimab in advanced cancers. The method was immunoSEQ multiplex PCR; TCRdb's version includes in-frame clones alone and lacks a portion of them. The sample includes some 60,000 clones, about 80% seen only once; the top ten take about 4.7%. The sample here was CD4+ or CD8+ T cells sorted from blood, taken in a trial of the OX40 agonist ivuxolimab. Source of these receptors: an adult with an advanced solid tumor such as melanoma, head and neck, liver or kidney cancer.

There are a few counts of this clone. The V gene is TRBV6-1, the J gene TRBJ1-5; perhaps TRBD1 as D (5 bases). Germline V lookup: CDR1 MNHNS, CDR2 SASEGT. This CDR3 region has 13 residues. V shed 4 bases and J shed 7 bases, with 11 bases lying between them. The CDR3: CASSGQGRQPQHF. The CDR3 region has the DNA TGTGCCAGCAGTGGCCAGGGCCGGCAGCCCCAGCATTTT.

This CDR3 reads CASSLAVQGAYEQYF. In DNA, the CDR3 is TGTGCCAGCAGCTTAGCCGTCCAGGGAGCCTACGAGCAGTACTTC. This chain joins TRBV7-9 and TRBJ2-7; D could derive from TRBD1 or TRBD2 (5 bases each). V was pared by 0 bases and J by 2 bases, with 11 bases between. Germline CDR1 and CDR2: SEHNR and FQNEAQ (reference sequence). CDR3 length equals 15 residues.

The V call is TRBV19, the J call TRBJ2-3, with 14 bases aligning to TRBD2. Per the germline V gene, CDR1 is LNHDA and CDR2 is SQIVND (reference sequence). The V segment lost 3 bases and the J segment 7 bases; nucleotides outside the gene matches: 3. CDR3 size: 15 residues. Here the CDR3 reads CASSIRLAGGNTQYF. CDR3 DNA sequence: TGTGCCAGTAGTATCCGACTAGCGGGAGGGAATACGCAGTATTTT.

The DNA for the CDR3 is TGCAGCGTTGATACGACAGGGGGTCCCTACGAGCAGTACTTC. This sequence encodes CSVDTTGGPYEQYF. J is TRBJ2-7 and V is TRBV29-1; 9 bases align to TRBD1. Losses at the gene ends were 3 bases for V and 2 bases for J; bases not matched to a gene: 5. The CDR3 runs 14 residues. Germline V gene lookup returns CDR1 SQVTM and CDR2 ANQGSEA.

This chain links TRBV5-1 with TRBJ2-3, with 13 bases that match TRBD2. There are 17 residues in the CDR3. J was trimmed by 5 bases and V by 4 bases; bases with no gene match: 10. Germline assignment: CDR1 SGHRS and CDR2 YFSETQ. The CDR3 sequence: CASSPTSGRAGRDTQYF. The CDR3 DNA reads TGCGCCAGCAGCCCAACTAGCGGGAGGGCCGGTAGAGATACGCAGTATTTT.

The rearrangement joins TRBV19 to TRBJ1-2; D may be TRBD1 (5 bases). The V gene lost 11 bases and the J gene lost 8 bases, with 12 bases spanning the gap. The CDR3 consists of 10 residues. CDR1 and CDR2 (germline): LNHDA, SQIVND (reference sequence). The CDR3 DNA is TGTGCCTCTAAAGGGGAGGGCTACACCTTC. Its translation: CASKGEGYTF.

V is TRBV28 and J is TRBJ1-5, with no clear D. V was trimmed by 3 bases and J by 2 bases, leaving 8 bases between them. The CDR3 runs 14 residues. Germline V CDR1 and CDR2: MDHEN, SYDVKM. CDR3 amino acids: CASSLGFGNQPQHF. The CDR3 DNA reads TGTGCCAGCAGTTTGGGTTTTGGCAATCAGCCCCAGCATTTT.

The V call is TRBV5-4, the J call TRBJ2-2; 8 bases are shared with TRBD1. From germline, CDR1 is SGHNT and CDR2 YYREEE (reference sequence). The CDR3 covers 16 residues. V shed 3 bases and J 3 bases; nucleotides not matched to a gene: 7. The CDR3 spells CASSSLGQDYTGELFF. For the CDR3, the DNA is TGTGCCAGCAGCTCGCTGGGACAGGACTACACCGGGGAGCTGTTTTTT.

This clone occurred a few times. The V call is TRBV13, the J call TRBJ2-1, with no clear D. Germline V gene lookup returns CDR1 PRHDT and CDR2 FYEKMQ (reference sequence). The CDR3 consists of 15 residues. With 5 bases removed from V and 2 bases from J, the gap between germline ends came to 13 bases. The CDR3 spells CASSPTGITYNEQFF. The CDR3 DNA sequence: TGTGCCAGCAGCCCTACTGGGATTACCTACAATGAGCAGTTCTTC.

This rearrangement joins TRBV10-3 to TRBJ2-5; 12 bases fit TRBD1. CDR1 ENHRY and CDR2 SYGVKD come from the germline V gene. The V segment lost 4 bases and the J segment 5 bases; nucleotides outside the gene matches: 11. This CDR3 region has 17 residues. The CDR3 DNA is TGTGCCATCAGTGGAAGACCGGGACAGGGGGCTCGTGAGACCCAGTACTTC. Translated, it gives CAISGRPGQGARETQYF.

The chain joins TRBV19 to TRBJ2-2; TRBD1 matches at 10 bases. The CDR3 sequence is 16 residues long. Trimming removed 5 bases from V and 1 base from J; junction bases left unmatched: 4. The V gene's germline CDR1 is LNHDA and CDR2 SQIVND (reference sequence). The CDR3 DNA follows: TGTGCCAGTAGTCCTTGGGACAGGGGGAACACCGGGGAGCTGTTTTTT. It yields the protein CASSPWDRGNTGELFF.

This clone showed up just once. The V call is TRBV7-6, the J call TRBJ2-5; D not certain. The CDR3 length is 13 residues. Looked up from germline, CDR1 is SGHVS and CDR2 is FNYEAQ. The ends were cut back, 5 bases at V and 1 base at J, with 8 bases in the middle. CDR3 residues: CASSPGVQETQYF. The CDR3 nucleotides are TGTGCCAGCAGCCCAGGTGTCCAAGAGACCCAGTACTTC.